The rows below give T cell receptor beta chains drawn from one sample of a study of OX40 agonist ivuxolimab in advanced cancers. Profiling relied on immunoSEQ multiplex PCR, and the TCRdb table lists in-frame clones only, not all of them. Of about 71,000 clones in the sample, about 90% were seen once. The source was CD4+ or CD8+ T cells sorted from blood, collected in a trial of the OX40 agonist ivuxolimab. The receptors stem from an adult with an advanced solid tumor such as melanoma, head and neck, liver or kidney cancer. The conserved cysteine and the conserved F or W are not part of the CDR3 here. The order of the fields is V gene, J gene, CDR3 length, CDR3 protein.

>TRBV11-1|TRBJ2-3|11
ASSPRGGDTQY
>TRBV19|TRBJ2-3|13
ASSIAGEVRNTQY
>TRBV10-2|TRBJ1-1|12
ASNLGGGLAEAF
>TRBV21-1|TRBJ2-3|12
ASSPRGPTDTQY
>TRBV5-6|TRBJ2-3|10
ASSPGQDTQY
>TRBV27|TRBJ2-1|8
AVRSNEQF
>TRBV4-2|TRBJ2-2|16
ASSQELAGTLNTGELF
>TRBV6-6|TRBJ1-1|11
ASSYPQGTEAF
>TRBV2|TRBJ2-3|12
ASGLAGVTDTQY
>TRBV27|TRBJ2-7|11
ASSFLEGNEQY
>TRBV5-3|TRBJ2-7|13
ASSLAGRAYYEQY
>TRBV6-5|TRBJ1-2|13
ASSAGRGWDYGYT
>TRBV11-3|TRBJ2-2|11
ASSPQGSGELF
>TRBV11-2|TRBJ2-7|13
ASSRPGQRIYEQY
>TRBV4-3|TRBJ2-1|14
ASSQEYRTDYNEQF
>TRBV4-1|TRBJ2-1|15
ASSQDRTSGSRNEQF
>TRBV15|TRBJ2-1|13
ATRPSAITYNEQF
>TRBV18|TRBJ1-4|12
ASSADRGNEKLF
>TRBV19|TRBJ2-7|12
ASSILPDSYEQY
>TRBV11-2|TRBJ2-2|12
AIVGTGLTGELF
>TRBV28|TRBJ2-1|10
ASSLVADEQF
>TRBV15|TRBJ2-5|11
ATQDSIQETQY
>TRBV9|TRBJ1-2|10
ASSVSGGGYT
>TRBV7-9|TRBJ1-4|11
ASSLEHNEKLF
>TRBV28|TRBJ1-1|16
ASSLFLLQGSGDAEAF
>TRBV11-1|TRBJ2-1|16
ASSLRQGLAGPDNEQF
>TRBV14|TRBJ2-1|13
ASSQDGTPYNEQF
>TRBV6-4|TRBJ1-2|13
ASSDSGGANYGYT
>TRBV28|TRBJ2-7|13
ASSLMGQGSYEQY
>TRBV27|TRBJ2-7|12
ASSLRLAIHEQY
>TRBV15|TRBJ2-7|11
ATSREAMDEQY
>TRBV7-2|TRBJ2-3|14
ASSPRAGQTPDTQY
>TRBV4-3|TRBJ2-1|13
ASSQVQRELVEQF